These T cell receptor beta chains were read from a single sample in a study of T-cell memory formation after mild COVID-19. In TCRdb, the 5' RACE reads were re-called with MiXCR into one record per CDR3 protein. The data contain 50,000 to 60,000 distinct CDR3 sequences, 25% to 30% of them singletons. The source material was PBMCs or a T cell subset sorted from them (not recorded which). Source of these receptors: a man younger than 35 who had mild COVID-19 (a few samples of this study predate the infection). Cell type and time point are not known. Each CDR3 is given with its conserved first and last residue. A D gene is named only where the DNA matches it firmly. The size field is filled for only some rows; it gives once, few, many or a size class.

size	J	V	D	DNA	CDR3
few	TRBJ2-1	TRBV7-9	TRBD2	TGTGCCAGCAGCTTAGCGACTAGCGGTTCCTACAATGAGCAGTTCTTC	CASSLATSGSYNEQFF
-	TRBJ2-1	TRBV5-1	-	TGCGCCAGCAGCCCTGGACGCCTGCTGGTAAATGAGCAGTTCTTC	CASSPGRLLVNEQFF
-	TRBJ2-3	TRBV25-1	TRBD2	TGTGCCAGCGGCGGGGGACTTCAGACGGCAGATACGCAGTATTTT	CASGGGLQTADTQYF
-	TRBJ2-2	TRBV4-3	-	TGCGCCAGCAGCCCGGCGAGGACGAACACCGGGGAGCTGTTTTTT	CASSPARTNTGELFF
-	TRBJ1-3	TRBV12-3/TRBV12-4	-	TGTGCCAGCAGAGAGGGGGGGAACAACCAGAACACCATATATTTT	CASREGGNNQNTIYF
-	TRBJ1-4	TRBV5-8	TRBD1	TGTGCCAGCAGCAAAAGGGACAGACAAGATGCAACTAATGAAAAACTGTTTTTT	CASSKRDRQDATNEKLFF
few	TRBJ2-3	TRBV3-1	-	TGTGCCAGCAGCCAAGCAGGGAATCACGCAGATACGCAGTATTTT	CASSQAGNHADTQYF
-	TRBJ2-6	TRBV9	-	TGTGCCAGCAGCGTAGGTAACAGGGCGTCCTCTGGGGCCAACGTCCTGACTTTC	CASSVGNRASSGANVLTF
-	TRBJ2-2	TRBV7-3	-	TGTGCCAGCAGCGCGTGGGTAGGGCAAGACACCGGGGAGCTGTTTTTT	CASSAWVGQDTGELFF
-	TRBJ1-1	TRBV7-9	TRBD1	TGTGCCAGCAGCCGGACAGGGGGCGCGCTTAGGGAAGCTTTCTTT	CASSRTGGALREAFF
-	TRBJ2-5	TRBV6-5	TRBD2	TGTGCCAGCAGTTATCGGGCTAGCGGGGGTCAAGAGACCCAGTACTTC	CASSYRASGGQETQYF
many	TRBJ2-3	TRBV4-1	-	TGCGCCAGCAGCCTCCCCCCGCGGGCAGAAGATACGCAGTATTTT	CASSLPPRAEDTQYF
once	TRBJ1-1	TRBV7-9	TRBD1	TGTGCCAGCAGCAGAACAGGGGGCGTGCGGACTGAAGCTTTCTTT	CASSRTGGVRTEAFF
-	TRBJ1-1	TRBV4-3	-	TGCGCCAGCAGCCGCAGGGAGACGAACACTGAAGCTTTCTTT	CASSRRETNTEAFF
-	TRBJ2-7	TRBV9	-	TGTGCCAGCAGCGAGAACTCCTACGAGCAGTACTTC	CASSENSYEQYF
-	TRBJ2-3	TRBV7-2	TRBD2	TGTGCCAGCAGCTTGGGACTAGCGGGGGGTAATACGCAGTATTTT	CASSLGLAGGNTQYF
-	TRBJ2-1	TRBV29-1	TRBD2	TGCAGCGTCGAAAGTTGGGAGGGAAATGAGCAGTTCTTC	CSVESWEGNEQFF
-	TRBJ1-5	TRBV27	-	TGTGCCAGCAGCTTCTTTAGCAATCAGCCCCAGCATTTT	CASSFFSNQPQHF
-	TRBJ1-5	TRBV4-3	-	TGCGCCAGCAGCCAATTGCAGGGTAAACCCCAGCATTTT	CASSQLQGKPQHF
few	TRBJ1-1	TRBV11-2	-	TGTGCCAGCAGCTTACCGGCGGGTACTGTATTGAACACTGAAGCTTTCTTT	CASSLPAGTVLNTEAFF
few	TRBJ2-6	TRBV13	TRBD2	TGTGCCAGCAGCGCCCTGACTAGCGGGGCCAACGTCCTGACTTTC	CASSALTSGANVLTF
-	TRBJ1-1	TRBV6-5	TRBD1	TGTGCCAGCAGTTCCGGGACAGGGTTCCTGAACACTGAAGCTTTCTTT	CASSSGTGFLNTEAFF
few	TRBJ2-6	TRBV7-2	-	TGTGCCAGCAGCCCTACCTTCTCTGGGGCCAACGTCCTGACTTTC	CASSPTFSGANVLTF
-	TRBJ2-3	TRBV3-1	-	TGTGCCAGCAGCCTTACGGGCGGGGCCCCTGGAGATACGCAGTATTTT	CASSLTGGAPGDTQYF
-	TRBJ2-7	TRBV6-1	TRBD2	TGTGCCAGCAGTGAACGGGGGGGCCTGAACGAGCAGTACTTC	CASSERGGLNEQYF
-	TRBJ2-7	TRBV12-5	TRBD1	TGTGCTAGTGGTGATACACAGGGGAGAGAGCAGTACTTC	CASGDTQGREQYF
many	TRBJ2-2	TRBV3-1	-	TGTGCCAGCAGCCAAGCGATTACGGTGACCGCGAACACCGGGGAGCTGTTTTTT	CASSQAITVTANTGELFF
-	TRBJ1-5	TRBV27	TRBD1	TGTGCCAGCAGGGGAGGGGGCGGACAGCCCCAGCATTTT	CASRGGGGQPQHF
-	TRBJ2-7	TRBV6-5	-	TGTGCCAGCAGTTCTCCGGGACAACGATACGAGCAGTACTTC	CASSSPGQRYEQYF
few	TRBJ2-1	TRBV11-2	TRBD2	TGTGCCAGCAGCCCCTGGACTAGCGGGGGGAATGAGCAGTTCTTC	CASSPWTSGGNEQFF
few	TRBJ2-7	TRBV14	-	TGTGCCAGCGGGGAGACCTCCTACGAGCAGTACTTC	CASGETSYEQYF
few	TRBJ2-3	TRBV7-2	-	TGTGCCAGCAGCTCCCCCTCCGGGGGTGCAGATACGCAGTATTTT	CASSSPSGGADTQYF
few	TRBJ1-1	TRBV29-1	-	TGCAGCGTTCGGACCATGAACACTGAAGCTTTCTTT	CSVRTMNTEAFF
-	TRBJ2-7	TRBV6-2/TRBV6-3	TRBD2	TGTGCCAGCAGTTCCCATAGCGGGGGGCGCTCCTACGAGCAGTACTTC	CASSSHSGGRSYEQYF
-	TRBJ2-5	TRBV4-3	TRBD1	TGCGCCAGCAGCCAAGATCGGACAGGGTTTGAGACCCAGTACTTC	CASSQDRTGFETQYF
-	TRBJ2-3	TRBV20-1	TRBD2	TGCAGTGCTATTGGACTAGCGGGGGCCACAGATACGCAGTATTTT	CSAIGLAGATDTQYF
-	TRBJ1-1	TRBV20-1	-	TGCAGCGCAGGATCGGCAGGCGGTTCGGTGGGCACTGAAGCTTTCTTT	CSAGSAGGSVGTEAFF
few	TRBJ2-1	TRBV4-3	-	TGCGCCAGCAGCCAAGGAGGGACCGGGAAAAGGAATGAGCAGTTCTTC	CASSQGGTGKRNEQFF
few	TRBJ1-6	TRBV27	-	TGTGCCAGCAGTTTGCTCGGGGTGAACTATTCACCCCTCCACTTT	CASSLLGVNYSPLHF
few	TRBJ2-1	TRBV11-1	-	TGTGCCAGCAGCTTAGCTAGCGGCCCCGGGAATGAGCAGTTCTTC	CASSLASGPGNEQFF
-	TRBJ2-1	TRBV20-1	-	TGCAGTGCTAGTTCCGGGAGTAGCGGACACAATGAGCAGTTCTTC	CSASSGSSGHNEQFF
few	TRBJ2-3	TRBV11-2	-	TGTGCCAGCAGCTCCCGATTCGAGGAGACTGGGAGGGATACGCAGTATTTT	CASSSRFEETGRDTQYF
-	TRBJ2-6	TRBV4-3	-	TGCGCCAGCAGCCAAGGCAACAGTCCCTCTGGGGCCAACGTCCTGACTTTC	CASSQGNSPSGANVLTF
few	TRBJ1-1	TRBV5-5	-	TGTGCCAGCAGCTTGGTCGGATGGAACACTGAAGCTTTCTTT	CASSLVGWNTEAFF
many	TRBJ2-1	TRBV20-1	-	TGCAGTGCCACGGGATACTCCTACAATGAGCAGTTCTTC	CSATGYSYNEQFF
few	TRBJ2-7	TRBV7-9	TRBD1	TGTGCCAGCAGCGACAGGGTCTACGAGCAGTACTTC	CASSDRVYEQYF
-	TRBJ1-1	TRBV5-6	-	TGTGCCAGCAGCTTCTTACTACGGGCTGAAGCTTTCTTT	CASSFLLRAEAFF
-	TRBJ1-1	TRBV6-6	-	TGTGCCAGCAGTAACGGCGCAGCGAACACTGAAGCTTTCTTT	CASSNGAANTEAFF
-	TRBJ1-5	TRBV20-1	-	TGCAGTGCTAGAGTACTAGATAATCACAATCAGCCCCAGCATTTT	CSARVLDNHNQPQHF
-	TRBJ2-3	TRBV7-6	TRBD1	TGTGCCAGCAGCGACAGGGTTAGACGAGATACGCAGTATTTT	CASSDRVRRDTQYF
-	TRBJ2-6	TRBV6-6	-	TGTGCCAGCAGTTACTCGAGGCAGGGGACAACCGACCACTCTGGGGCCAACGTCCTGACTTTC	CASSYSRQGTTDHSGANVLTF
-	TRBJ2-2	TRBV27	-	TGTGCCAGCAAAACCCTAGGGACCGGGGAGCTGTTTTTT	CASKTLGTGELFF
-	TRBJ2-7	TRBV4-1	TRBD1	TGCGCCAGCAGTTATGGTCCACAGGGGGCCTACGAGCAGTACTTC	CASSYGPQGAYEQYF
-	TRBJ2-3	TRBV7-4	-	TGTGCCAGCAGCACCCCTAGGGCGGGGGCCGCCACAGATACGCAGTATTTT	CASSTPRAGAATDTQYF
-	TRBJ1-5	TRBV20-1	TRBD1	TGCAGTGCTGTGGACAGGGAGGGGAATCAGCCCCAGCATTTT	CSAVDREGNQPQHF
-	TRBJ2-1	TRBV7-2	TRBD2	TGTGCCAGCAGCTTGGGAGCGGGAGCCGTCCTCAATGAGCAGTTCTTC	CASSLGAGAVLNEQFF
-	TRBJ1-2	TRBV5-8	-	TGTGCCAGCAGCTTTTGGGCCAGGGAGATCTATGGCTACACCTTC	CASSFWAREIYGYTF
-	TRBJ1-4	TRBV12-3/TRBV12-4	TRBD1	TGTGCCAGCAGGCGACAGGGTGAAATTGAAAAACTGTTTTTT	CASRRQGEIEKLFF
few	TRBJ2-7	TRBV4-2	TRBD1	TGTGCCAGCAGCCAAGATAGAGGGTACAGGGGTGAGCAGTACTTC	CASSQDRGYRGEQYF